This is a list of T cell receptor beta chains from one sample in a study of T cells in Graves' hyperthyroidism and ophthalmopathy. TCRdb redid the calling of the multiplex PCR reads with MiXCR, one entry per CDR3 protein. The data contain around 620,000 distinct CDR3 sequences, more than 13% of them seen just once; the ten biggest clones take up approximately 6.4%. The sample consisted of blood. The receptor set was obtained from a woman between 18 and 30 years old with Graves' ophthalmopathy. Each CDR3 is given with its conserved first and last residue. D genes are given only for firm matches. Only some rows state a clone size, as once, few, many or a class for expanded clones.

TRBV12-3/TRBV12-4	NA	TRBJ1-1	many	TGTGCCAGCAGTTTAACGGGTTTCACTGAAGCTTTCTTT	CASSLTGFTEAFF
TRBV7-9	TRBD1	TRBJ1-5	few	TGTGCCAGCAGCTTAATAGGGGGCCATCAGCCCCAGCATTTT	CASSLIGGHQPQHF
TRBV7-2	TRBD1	TRBJ1-2	NA	TGTGCCAGCAGCTTGAACCGGGACAGGGGACATGGCTACACCTTC	CASSLNRDRGHGYTF
TRBV13	TRBD2	TRBJ2-7	many	TGTGCCAGCAGCTGGAGAGTAGCGGGAGGACTTAGCTCCTACGAGCAGTACTTC	CASSWRVAGGLSSYEQYF
TRBV19	NA	TRBJ1-5	many	TGTGCCAGCGCCGACACACGCAATCAGCCCCAGCATTTT	CASADTRNQPQHF
TRBV6-1	NA	TRBJ2-3	many	TGTGCCAGCAGTGAAGCTGGGTTTTATAGCGGTCTAGGGACGCAGTATTTT	CASSEAGFYSGLGTQYF
TRBV7-2	NA	TRBJ1-6	many	TGTGCCAGCAGCCCCGGACAGACTAATTCACCCCTCCACTTT	CASSPGQTNSPLHF
TRBV30	NA	TRBJ1-6	NA	TGTGCCTCCCGGGGAACCTATAATTCACCCCTCCACTTT	CASRGTYNSPLHF
TRBV24-1	NA	TRBJ1-2	few	TGTGCCACCAGTGACACAGCCTATGGCTACACCTTC	CATSDTAYGYTF
TRBV11-2	TRBD1	TRBJ2-7	NA	TGTGCCAGCAGCTCCACAGGGGGCGAAGGGACTCCTATCTACGAGCAGTACTTC	CASSSTGGEGTPIYEQYF
TRBV19	NA	TRBJ1-3	NA	TGTGCCAGTAGTATTCGGGCGATAGGCTCTGGAAACACCATATATTTT	CASSIRAIGSGNTIYF
TRBV28	NA	TRBJ1-1	few	TGTGCCAGCAGTTTCGGCAGGGCCCAAGCTTTCTTT	CASSFGRAQAFF
TRBV18	NA	TRBJ1-4	many	TGTGCCAGCTCACCTAGACAGCCAACTAATGAAAAACTGTTTTTT	CASSPRQPTNEKLFF
TRBV12-3/TRBV12-4	TRBD2	TRBJ2-5	many	TGTGCCAGCAGTTTAATCGGGAGGGCCTTGGGTATGGAGACCCAGTACTTC	CASSLIGRALGMETQYF
TRBV27	NA	TRBJ2-1	many	TGTGCCAGCACCTCATCGACAGGCTACAATGAGCAGTTCTTC	CASTSSTGYNEQFF
TRBV6-2/TRBV6-3	NA	TRBJ2-3	NA	TGTGCCAGCAGCCCGACTAGTCCGGCAAGGGCTATCCTACAAACGGGCACAGATACGCAGTATTTT	CASSPTSPARAILQTGTDTQYF
TRBV10-3	TRBD1	TRBJ1-1	few	TGTGCCATCACTGGACAGGTGAACACTGAAGCTTTCTTT	CAITGQVNTEAFF
TRBV5-1	TRBD1	TRBJ2-3	many	TGCGCCAGCACTCCGGGACAGGAGGCAGATACGCAGTATTTT	CASTPGQEADTQYF
TRBV10-3	TRBD2	TRBJ2-3	many	TGTGCCATCCTACCCGGGACTAGCGGCTCTGTGCAGTATTTT	CAILPGTSGSVQYF
TRBV20-1	TRBD2	TRBJ2-7	many	TGCAGTGCTAGTAGGACTAGCGGGTTCAACGAGCAGTACTTC	CSASRTSGFNEQYF
TRBV2	NA	TRBJ2-7	many	TGTGCCAGCAACATCGGGACGAACGACGAGCAGTACTTC	CASNIGTNDEQYF
TRBV20-1	TRBD2	TRBJ2-7	NA	TGCAGTGCCCCTGGGACTAGCGGGTTTACCTACGAGCAGTACTTC	CSAPGTSGFTYEQYF
TRBV7-8	NA	TRBJ1-1	many	TGTGCCAGCAGCTCCCTCCCAAGACAGACCTTAATCATGAACACTGAAGCTTTCTTT	CASSSLPRQTLIMNTEAFF
TRBV28	TRBD2	TRBJ2-7	once	TGTGCCAGCAGGGGAGGAGCGGGAGGGCCCCCCTACGAGCAGTACTTC	CASRGGAGGPPYEQYF
TRBV28	NA	TRBJ1-4	NA	TGTGCCAGCAGTTTCGCAGGGCCTAATGAAAAACTGTTTTTT	CASSFAGPNEKLFF
TRBV5-1	TRBD1	TRBJ1-6	NA	TGCGCCAGCAGTTCGGACAGGGGCAAATCACCCCTCCACTTT	CASSSDRGKSPLHF
TRBV18	NA	TRBJ1-2	few	TGTGCCAGCTCACCCCCTTCAACGGGGGTAACTGATGGCTACACCTTC	CASSPPSTGVTDGYTF
TRBV5-1	NA	TRBJ1-2	NA	TGCGCCAGCAGCTTTCGCCGTGACCCAGGGGATCGGGGTGGCTACACCTTC	CASSFRRDPGDRGGYTF
TRBV20-1	NA	TRBJ1-5	few	TGCAGTGCTAGATCGGGATTTGTTGATCAGCCCCAGCATTTT	CSARSGFVDQPQHF
TRBV6-1	NA	TRBJ1-2	many	TGTGCCAGCCACCCACAGGGACCTCCCTATGGCTACACCTTC	CASHPQGPPYGYTF
TRBV7-8	TRBD2	TRBJ2-5	many	TGTGCCAGCAGCTTAATCGGGACTAGCGGTGAGACCCAGTACTTC	CASSLIGTSGETQYF
TRBV5-6	TRBD2	TRBJ2-3	NA	TGTGCCAGCAGCCCTACCCTAGCGGGAGGGCCTCGGTCAGATACGCAGTATTTT	CASSPTLAGGPRSDTQYF
TRBV7-2	NA	TRBJ1-1	few	TGTGCCAGCAGTTTAACCTATTTTGAAGCTTTCTTT	CASSLTYFEAFF
TRBV5-5	NA	TRBJ2-7	few	TGTGCCAGCACCCGGGCCGTGGGATACGAGCAGTACTTC	CASTRAVGYEQYF
TRBV13	TRBD2	TRBJ2-7	many	TGTGCCAGCAGCGTTTCAAGGCCACTAGCGGGATACTACGAGCAGTACTTC	CASSVSRPLAGYYEQYF
TRBV15	TRBD1	TRBJ2-1	few	TGTGCCACCAGCAGGGGACAGGGCAACTACAATGAGCAGTTCTTC	CATSRGQGNYNEQFF
TRBV6-1	TRBD2	TRBJ2-7	NA	TGTGCCAGCAGGGGTGGGTCTAGCGGGAGAGGGATGCAGTACTTC	CASRGGSSGRGMQYF